This T cell receptor (beta chain) was documented in a study of CD8+ T cells in alopecia areata. For the study at large: Oral tofacitinib, 5 to 10 mg twice daily, was given in an open-label trial.

The authors extracted RNA and reverse transcribed it into cDNA as the sequencing template. Sequenced by immunoSEQ multiplex PCR; TCRdb stores in-frame clones only, minus some. The data contain over 85,000 clones, 60% to 75% of them singletons. CDR1 and CDR2 (germline): LNHNV, YYDKDF (reference sequence). The CDR3 loop spans 16 amino acids. V lost 5 bases, J lost 8 bases, and 13 bases stayed unmatched. Treatment meaning: oral pan-JAK inhibitor, 5-10 mg twice daily. Study results and limitations: A great number of expanded lesional clones endured in scalp and blood during tofacitinib. Scalp clonality and expanded CD8+ clones among the top 100 fell significantly with tofacitinib. Besides other cells, scalp samples also yield sequences of resident alphabeta T cells from normal skin.

This clone was counted between two and nine times. The antigen is not known. The clonotype originates from a human donor with alopecia areata. The sequenced sample was CD8+ T cells sorted from blood, obtained at week 4, from a patient treated with tofacitinib. V and J are TRBV15 and TRBJ2-1, with 9 bases aligning to TRBD2. The chain's CDR3 is CATSGWTSEIRHEQFF. The CDR3 bases are TGTGCCACCAGCGGGTGGACTAGCGAGATTCGACATGAGCAGTTCTTC.